This TCR beta chain was found in a study of regulatory T cells in long-lasting Graves disease. CDR3 regions were amplified by Arm-PCR using iRepertoire HTBI primers to build TCR beta libraries. TCRdb analysed the multiplex PCR reads with MiXCR anew, one entry per CDR3 protein. The sample lists 320,000 or so distinct CDR3 sequences, 15% to 20% seen once, with about 40% in the top ten. This clonotype showed up just a few times. Time point specified: newly diagnosed GD, antithyroid drugs for less than 3 months. Researchers made the TCR library from RNA that was extracted from PBMCs. The germline V gene has CDR1 GTSNPN and CDR2 SVGIG (reference sequence). Trimming took off 4 bases at V and 3 bases at J, with 9 bases between the two ends. The CDR3 covers 12 residues.

The rearrangement joins TRBV30 to TRBJ1-2, with a possible D match to TRBD1 (5 bases). Sequenced material: peripheral blood mononuclear cells (PBMCs), taken at new diagnosis, from a patient treated with antithyroid drugs. The clonotype originates from a female donor with Graves disease. CDR3: CAWKGNDYGYTF. The DNA for the CDR3 is TGTGCCTGGAAGGGGAATGACTATGGCTACACCTTC.